This T cell receptor (beta chain) was observed in a study of blood T cells in healthy people across ages. Study-wide results and caveats: Naive CD4+ cell counts and diversity both ran higher in long-lived than in aged donors.

Then a second PCR, running about 6 to 12 cycles, was carried out with a sample-barcoded 5' primer and a J-beta primer mix. TCRdb reprocessed the 5' RACE reads via MiXCR and lists one record per CDR3 protein. The data contain around 1,800,000 distinct CDR3 sequences, roughly 43% of them seen just once; the ten biggest clones take up roughly 24%. On this clonotype: What it binds is not known.

V lost 6 bases and J lost 3, with 14 bases in between. The CDR3 consists of 15 residues. The germline V gene has CDR1 KGHSH and CDR2 LQKENI. Specimen: blood. V is TRBV18 and J is TRBJ1-4; weak D call: TRBD1 (6 bases). The receptor's source is a human donor in good health. The CDR3 is CASSPPRTANEKLFF. The CDR3 bases are TGTGCCAGCTCCCCCCCTCGGACAGCTAATGAAAAACTGTTTTTT.